This T cell receptor (beta chain) comes out of a study of neurological immune-mediated disorders. 2 million unsorted PBMCs were stored in RNAlater at -80 °C before RNA extraction. This clonotype showed up many times. V shed 4 bases and J shed 6 bases, with 8 bases lying between them. Germline values: CDR1 MNHNY, CDR2 SVGAGI (reference sequence). The length of the CDR3 is 12 residues. 5'RACE with 10-nucleotide random UMIs generated the cDNA. Using its own MiXCR run on the 5' RACE reads, TCRdb lists one record per CDR3 protein. Here the sample spans around 79,000 distinct CDR3 sequences, about 14% being singletons.

The J gene is TRBJ2-3, the V gene TRBV6-6, with D hard to call. This sequence originates from a woman between 45 and 65 years old in good health. The sequenced material came from PBMCs. CDR3 in amino acids: CASSFVGDTQYF. CDR3 coding DNA: TGTGCCAGCAGTTTCGTAGGGGATACGCAGTATTTT.